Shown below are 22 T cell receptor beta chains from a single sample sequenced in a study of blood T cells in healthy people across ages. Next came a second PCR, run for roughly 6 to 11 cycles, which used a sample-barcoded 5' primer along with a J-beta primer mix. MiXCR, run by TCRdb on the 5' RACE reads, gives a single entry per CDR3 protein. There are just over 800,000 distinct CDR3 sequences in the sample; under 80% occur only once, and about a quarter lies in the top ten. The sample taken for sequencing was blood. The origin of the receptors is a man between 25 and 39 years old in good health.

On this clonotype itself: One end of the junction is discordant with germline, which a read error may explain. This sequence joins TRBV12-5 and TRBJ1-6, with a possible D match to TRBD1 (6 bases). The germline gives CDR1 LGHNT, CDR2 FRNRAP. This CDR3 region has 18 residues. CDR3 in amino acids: CASGSYVDRSSYNSLLHF. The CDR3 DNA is TGTGCTAGTGGTTCCTACGTGGACAGAAGCTCCTATAATTCACTCCTCCACTTT.

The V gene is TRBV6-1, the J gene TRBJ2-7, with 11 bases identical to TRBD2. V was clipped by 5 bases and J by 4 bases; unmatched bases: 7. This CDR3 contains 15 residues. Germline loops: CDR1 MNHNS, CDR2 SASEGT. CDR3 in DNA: TGTGCCAGCAGTCACGAAATAGCGGGAGGGTACGAGCAGTACTTC. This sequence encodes CASSHEIAGGYEQYF.

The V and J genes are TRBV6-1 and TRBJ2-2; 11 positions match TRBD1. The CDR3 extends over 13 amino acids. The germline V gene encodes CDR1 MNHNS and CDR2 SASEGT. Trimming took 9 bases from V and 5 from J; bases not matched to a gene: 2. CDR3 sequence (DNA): TGTGCCAGGGGGACAGGGGGGACCGGGGAGCTGTTTTTT. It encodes CARGTGGTGELFF.

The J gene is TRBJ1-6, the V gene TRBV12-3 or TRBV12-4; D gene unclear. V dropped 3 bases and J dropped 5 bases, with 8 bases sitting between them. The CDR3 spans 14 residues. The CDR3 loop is CASSFRLHNSPLHF. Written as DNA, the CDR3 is TGTGCCAGCAGTTTCAGGCTCCATAATTCACCCCTCCACTTT.

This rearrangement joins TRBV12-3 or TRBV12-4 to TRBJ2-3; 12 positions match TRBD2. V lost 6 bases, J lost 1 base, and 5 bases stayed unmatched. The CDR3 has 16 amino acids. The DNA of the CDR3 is TGTGCCAGCAGGTCCCCTAGCGGGAGGGGCACAGATACGCAGTATTTT. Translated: CASRSPSGRGTDTQYF.

The CDR3 bases are TGTGCCAGCAGCTTACCAGGGAGCCCCTACGAGCAGTACTTC. This translates into CASSLPGSPYEQYF. The J gene is TRBJ2-7, the V gene TRBV7-2; D is perhaps TRBD1 or TRBD2 (5 bases each). The CDR3 extends over 14 amino acids. V lost 2 bases and J 2 bases, leaving 10 bases between the germline ends. The V gene's germline CDR1 is SGHTA and CDR2 FQGNSA.

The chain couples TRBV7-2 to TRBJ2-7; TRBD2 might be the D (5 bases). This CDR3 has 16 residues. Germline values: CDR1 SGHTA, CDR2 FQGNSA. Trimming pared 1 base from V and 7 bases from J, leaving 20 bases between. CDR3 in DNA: TGTGCCAGCAGCTTAGAAGCTAGCACCCCGTGGAGAGAGCAGTACTTC. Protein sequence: CASSLEASTPWREQYF.

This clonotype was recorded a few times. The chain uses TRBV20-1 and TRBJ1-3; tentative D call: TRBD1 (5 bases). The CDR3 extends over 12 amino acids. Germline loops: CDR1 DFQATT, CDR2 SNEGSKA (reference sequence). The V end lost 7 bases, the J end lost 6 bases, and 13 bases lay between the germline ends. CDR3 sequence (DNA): TGCAGTGGCAGCAGGGAGGAAAACACCATATATTTT. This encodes CSGSREENTIYF.

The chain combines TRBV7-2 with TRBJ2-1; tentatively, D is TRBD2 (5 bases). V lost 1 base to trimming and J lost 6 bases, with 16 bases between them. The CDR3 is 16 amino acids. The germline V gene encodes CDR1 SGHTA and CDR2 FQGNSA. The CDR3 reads CASSLDSQLVTNEQFF. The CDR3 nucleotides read TGTGCCAGCAGCTTAGATTCCCAACTAGTTACCAATGAGCAGTTCTTC.

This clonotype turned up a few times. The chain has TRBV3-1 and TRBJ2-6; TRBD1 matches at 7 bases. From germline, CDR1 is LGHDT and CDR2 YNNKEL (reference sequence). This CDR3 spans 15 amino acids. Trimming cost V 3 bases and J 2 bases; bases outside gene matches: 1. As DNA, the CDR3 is TGTGCCAGCAGCCAGCAGGGGGCTGGGGCCAACGTCCTGACTTTC. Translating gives CASSQQGAGANVLTF.

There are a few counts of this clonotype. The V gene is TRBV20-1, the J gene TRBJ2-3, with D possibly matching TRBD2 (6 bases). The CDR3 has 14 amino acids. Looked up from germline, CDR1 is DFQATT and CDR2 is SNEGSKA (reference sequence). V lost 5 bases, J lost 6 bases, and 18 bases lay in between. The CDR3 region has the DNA TGCAGTGCTGAGGAGGGACCCAACGGCGATACGCAGTATTTT. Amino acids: CSAEEGPNGDTQYF.

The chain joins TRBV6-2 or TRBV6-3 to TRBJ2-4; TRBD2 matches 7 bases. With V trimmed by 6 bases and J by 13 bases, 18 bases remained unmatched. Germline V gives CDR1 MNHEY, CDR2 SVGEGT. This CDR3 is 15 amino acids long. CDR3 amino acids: CASRNGLDPSGEQYF. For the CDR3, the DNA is TGTGCCAGCAGAAACGGACTAGATCCTTCCGGGGAGCAGTACTTC.

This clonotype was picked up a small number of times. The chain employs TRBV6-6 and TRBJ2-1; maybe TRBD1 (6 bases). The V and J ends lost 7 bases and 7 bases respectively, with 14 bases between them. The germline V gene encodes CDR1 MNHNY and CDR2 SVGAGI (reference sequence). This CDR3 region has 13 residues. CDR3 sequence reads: CASNPSRGNEQFF. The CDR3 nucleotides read TGTGCCAGCAATCCCTCGAGGGGGAATGAGCAGTTCTTC.

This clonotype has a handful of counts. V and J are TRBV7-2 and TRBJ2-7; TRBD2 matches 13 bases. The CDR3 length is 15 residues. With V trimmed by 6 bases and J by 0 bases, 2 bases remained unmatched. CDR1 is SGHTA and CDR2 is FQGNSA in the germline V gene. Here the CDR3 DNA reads TGTGCCAGCAGGGGACTAGCGGGGACCTCCTACGAGCAGTACTTC. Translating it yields CASRGLAGTSYEQYF.

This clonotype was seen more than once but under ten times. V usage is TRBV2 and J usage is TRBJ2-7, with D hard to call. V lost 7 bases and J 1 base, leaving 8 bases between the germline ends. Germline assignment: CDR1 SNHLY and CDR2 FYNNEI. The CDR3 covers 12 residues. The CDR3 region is CASNPPSYEQYF. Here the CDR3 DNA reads TGTGCCAGCAATCCCCCATCCTACGAGCAGTACTTC.

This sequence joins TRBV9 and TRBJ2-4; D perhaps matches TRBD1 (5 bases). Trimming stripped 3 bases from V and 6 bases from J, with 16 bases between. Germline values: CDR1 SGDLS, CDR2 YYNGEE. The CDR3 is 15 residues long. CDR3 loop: CASSASGASGNIQYF. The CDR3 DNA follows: TGTGCCAGCAGCGCTTCTGGGGCGTCCGGAAACATTCAGTACTTC.

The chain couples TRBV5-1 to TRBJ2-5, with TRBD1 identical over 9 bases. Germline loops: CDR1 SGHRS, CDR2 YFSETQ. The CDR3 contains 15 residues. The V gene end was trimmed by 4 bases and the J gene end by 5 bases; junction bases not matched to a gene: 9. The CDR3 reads CASSIGTGNRETQYF. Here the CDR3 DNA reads TGCGCCAGCAGCATAGGGACAGGGAATAGGGAGACCCAGTACTTC.

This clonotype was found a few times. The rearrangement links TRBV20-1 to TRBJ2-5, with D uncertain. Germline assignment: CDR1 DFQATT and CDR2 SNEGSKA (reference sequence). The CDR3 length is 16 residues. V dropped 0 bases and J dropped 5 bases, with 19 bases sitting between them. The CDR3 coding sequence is TGCAGTGCTAGAGATCGTAGTGATCTAAATTGGGAGACCCAGTACTTC. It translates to CSARDRSDLNWETQYF.

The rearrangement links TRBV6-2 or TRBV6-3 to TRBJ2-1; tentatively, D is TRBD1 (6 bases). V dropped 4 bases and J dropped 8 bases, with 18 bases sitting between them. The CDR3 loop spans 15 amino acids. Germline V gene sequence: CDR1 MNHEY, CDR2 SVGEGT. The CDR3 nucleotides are TGTGCCAGCAGTTGGGCAGGGGTTTCGGCCGATGAGCAGTTCTTC. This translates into CASSWAGVSADEQFF.

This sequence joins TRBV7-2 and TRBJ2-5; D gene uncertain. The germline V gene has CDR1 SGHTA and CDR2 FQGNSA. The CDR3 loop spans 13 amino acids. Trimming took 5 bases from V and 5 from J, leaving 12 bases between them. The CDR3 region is CASSPTGFETQYF. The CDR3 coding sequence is TGTGCCAGCAGCCCGACGGGCTTCGAGACCCAGTACTTC. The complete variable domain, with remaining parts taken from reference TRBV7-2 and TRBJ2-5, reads GAGVSQSPSNKVTEKGKDVELRCDPISGHTALYWYRQSLGQGLEFLIYFQGNSAPDKSGLPSDRFSAERTGGSVSTLTIQRTQQEDSAVYLCASSPTGFETQYFGPGTRLLVL.

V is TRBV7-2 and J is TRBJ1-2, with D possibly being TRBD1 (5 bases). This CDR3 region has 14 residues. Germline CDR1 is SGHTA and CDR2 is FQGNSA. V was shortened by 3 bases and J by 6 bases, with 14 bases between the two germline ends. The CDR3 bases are TGTGCCAGCAGCTTTTCGGGACGTTCCGATGGCTACACCTTC. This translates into CASSFSGRSDGYTF.

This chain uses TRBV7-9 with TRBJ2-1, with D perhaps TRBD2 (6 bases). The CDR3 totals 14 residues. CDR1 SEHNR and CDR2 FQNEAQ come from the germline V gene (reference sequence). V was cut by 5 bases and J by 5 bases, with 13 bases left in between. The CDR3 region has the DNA TGTGCCAGCAGCGCTGGGACTTACAACAATGAGCAGTTCTTC. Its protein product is CASSAGTYNNEQFF.